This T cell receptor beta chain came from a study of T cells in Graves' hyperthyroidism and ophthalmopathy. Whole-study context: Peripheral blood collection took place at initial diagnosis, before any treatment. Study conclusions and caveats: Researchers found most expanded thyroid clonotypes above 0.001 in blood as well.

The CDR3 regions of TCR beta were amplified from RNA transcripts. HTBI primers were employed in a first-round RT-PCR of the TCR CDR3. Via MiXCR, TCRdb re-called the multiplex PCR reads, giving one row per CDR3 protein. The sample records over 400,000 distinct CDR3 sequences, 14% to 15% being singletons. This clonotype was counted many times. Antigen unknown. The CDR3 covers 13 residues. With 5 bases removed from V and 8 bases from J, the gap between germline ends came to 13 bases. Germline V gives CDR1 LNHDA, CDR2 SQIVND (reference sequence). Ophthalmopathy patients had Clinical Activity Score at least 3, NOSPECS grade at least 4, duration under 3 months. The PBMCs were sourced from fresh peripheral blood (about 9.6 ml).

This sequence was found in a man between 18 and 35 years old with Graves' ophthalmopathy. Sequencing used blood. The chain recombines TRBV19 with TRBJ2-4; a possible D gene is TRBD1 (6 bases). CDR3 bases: TGTGCCAGTAGTCCACAGGGATTTGACATTCAGTACTTC. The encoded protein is CASSPQGFDIQYF.